This T cell receptor beta chain was identified in a study of early T cells in non-severe SARS-CoV-2 infection. Overall study: Alpha and beta chains were unpaired, from unsorted whole-blood bulk RNA. Findings and limits, study-wide: VDJdb matching skewed toward anti-spike CD8 responses, missing private and CD4 specificities.

A note on this clonotype: What it binds is unknown. Given a much more abundant clone one base away, this may be a read error.

The CDR3 covers 13 residues. Per germline, CDR1 MDHEN and CDR2 SYDVKM. TCRdb re-called the 5' RACE reads through MiXCR, storing one row per CDR3 protein. Here the sample spans approximately 30,000 distinct CDR3 sequences, less than 7% being singletons. This TCR came from an adult who was a healthcare worker with PCR-confirmed SARS-CoV-2 infection or an uninfected control (not recorded which). Sequencing was done on a sample of whole blood. This chain connects TRBV28 to TRBJ2-1; D unclear. The CDR3: CATAGFSYNEQLF. CDR3 DNA: TGTGCCACTGCTGGTTTCTCCTACAATGAGCAGCTCTTC.